These 25 T cell receptor beta chains came from one sample sequenced in a study of blood T cell repertoires in COVID-19. Only in-frame clones appear in the TCRdb table, and some are missing; sequencing was by immunoSEQ multiplex PCR. This sample has 150,000 or so clones; approximately 86% occur once, and the top ten carry about 7%. The specimen sequenced was peripheral blood. All receptors come from a man aged 50-59 years with active or convalescent COVID-19.

This clone was detected a few times. CDR3 residues: CASSSGFLGYTF. In nucleotides, the CDR3 is TGTGCCAGCAGCTCCGGTTTCTTGGGCTACACCTTC. The rearrangement joins TRBV11-2 to TRBJ1-2; D is unresolved. CDR1 and CDR2 (germline): SGHAT, FQNNGV. Trimming took off 4 bases at V and 8 bases at J, with 11 bases between the two ends. The CDR3 is 12 amino acids.

The CDR3 loop is CASSLPQGNTEAFF. The CDR3 region has the DNA TGCGCCAGCAGCTTGCCACAGGGGAACACTGAAGCTTTCTTT. The chain links TRBV5-1 to TRBJ1-1; maybe TRBD1 (6 bases). CDR3 length: 14 residues. V lost 1 base to trimming and J lost 1 base, with 8 bases between them. From germline, CDR1 is SGHRS and CDR2 YFSETQ.

The gene calls are TRBV5-1 and TRBJ1-2; TRBD1 matches at 8 bases. The V gene's germline CDR1 is SGHRS and CDR2 YFSETQ. The CDR3 has 14 residues. The V segment lost 2 bases and the J segment 7 bases; nucleotides outside the gene matches: 7. CDR3 bases: TGCGCCAGCAGCTTTGGACAGGGATCGGGTGGCTACACCTTC. Protein product: CASSFGQGSGGYTF.

The chain uses TRBV2 and TRBJ1-3; D is unclear. Germline-derived CDR1 and CDR2 are SNHLY and FYNNEI. There are 15 residues in the CDR3. V gave up 4 bases and J gave up 2 bases, with 12 bases separating them. The chain's CDR3 is CASSGSTLAGNTIYF. The CDR3 bases are TGTGCCAGCAGTGGATCGACTCTAGCTGGAAACACCATATATTTT. Combining the CDR3 with reference TRBV2 and TRBJ1-3 gives the whole variable domain EPEVTQTPSHQVTQMGQEVILRCVPISNHLYFYWYRQILGQKVEFLVSFYNNEISEKSEIFDDQFSVERPDGSNFTLKIRSTKLEDSAMYFCASSGSTLAGNTIYFGEGSWLTVV.

This clone was observed a single time. The chain combines TRBV25-1 with TRBJ2-1; 9 nucleotides line up with TRBD2. Trimming cost V 2 bases and J 6 bases; bases outside gene matches: 11. The germline CDR1 and CDR2 sequences are MGHDK and SYGVNS. CDR3 length: 17 amino acids. The CDR3 region has the DNA TGTGCCAGCAGTGAACTAGGGCGGGAGGGCCCCTCCAATGAGCAGTTCTTC. Its translation is CASSELGREGPSNEQFF.

This clone was seen a few times. This chain uses TRBV2 with TRBJ1-1, with D possibly being TRBD1 (5 bases). The germline V and J ends were trimmed by 6 bases and 6 bases, with 14 bases remaining between them. The CDR3 runs 13 residues. Germline CDR1 reads SNHLY; CDR2 reads FYNNEI. The CDR3 DNA reads as TGTGCCAGCAGACAGGACATCTTTGCTGAAGCTTTCTTT. Residues: CASRQDIFAEAFF.

The chain joins TRBV7-9 to TRBJ2-2; 10 positions agree with TRBD2. This CDR3 spans 18 amino acids. Germline V lookup: CDR1 SEHNR, CDR2 FQNEAQ (reference sequence). J was trimmed by 0 bases and V by 1 base; bases with no gene match: 5. CDR3 in DNA: TGTGCCAGCAGCTTAGGTTCGGGACTAGCGTCGAACACCGGGGAGCTGTTTTTT. Translation: CASSLGSGLASNTGELFF.

V and J are TRBV7-2 and TRBJ1-6; D is ambiguous. The V gene's germline CDR1 is SGHTA and CDR2 FQGNSA. V lost 3 bases and J 0 bases, leaving 9 bases between the germline ends. This CDR3 is built from 16 residues. CDR3 in DNA: TGTGCCAGCAGCTTTCACCATAGCTCCTATAATTCACCCCTCCACTTT. The encoded protein is CASSFHHSSYNSPLHF.

The chain has TRBV11-2 and TRBJ2-7; D possibly corresponds to TRBD1 (6 bases). Germline loops: CDR1 SGHAT, CDR2 FQNNGV. CDR3 size: 15 residues. With 4 bases removed from V and 0 bases from J, the gap between germline ends came to 13 bases. CDR3: CASSSPQGRSYEQYF. DNA of the CDR3: TGTGCCAGCAGCTCCCCCCAGGGGCGCTCCTACGAGCAGTACTTC.

V usage is TRBV6-1 and J usage is TRBJ2-5; TRBD2 matches 8 bases. In germline, CDR1 is MNHNS, CDR2 SASEGT. The CDR3 runs 16 residues. The V gene end was trimmed by 4 bases and the J gene end by 4 bases; junction bases not matched to a gene: 11. CDR3 in DNA: TGTGCCAGCAGTGTGGCCCGGGGGGGCCATGGAGAGACCCAGTACTTC. This translates into CASSVARGGHGETQYF.

This sequence joins TRBV3-1 (or the pseudogene TRBV3-2) and TRBJ2-7; D uncertain. CDR1 is LGHDT, CDR2 YNNKEL, per germline (reference sequence). The V gene lost 1 base and the J gene lost 0 bases, with 7 bases spanning the gap. The CDR3 has 14 residues. The CDR3 loop is CASSQGRSSYEQYF. CDR3 nucleotide sequence: TGTGCCAGCAGCCAAGGACGGAGCTCCTACGAGCAGTACTTC.

The chain couples TRBV6-2 or TRBV6-3 to TRBJ1-2; 8 bases match TRBD1. J was trimmed by 4 bases and V by 6 bases; bases with no gene match: 4. Germline V gene lookup returns CDR1 MNHEY and CDR2 SVGEGT. CDR3 length: 13 residues. In nucleotides, the CDR3 is TGTGCCAGCAGCCAGACAGGGGCCTATGGCTACACCTTC. This sequence encodes CASSQTGAYGYTF.

The V gene is TRBV28, the J gene TRBJ1-2; 11 bases match TRBD1. The CDR3 sequence is 14 residues long. V lost 4 bases to trimming and J lost 4 bases; unmatched junction nucleotides: 2. Germline V gives CDR1 MDHEN, CDR2 SYDVKM. Here the CDR3 DNA reads TGTGCCAGCAGTTGGGGGACAGGGGGCTATGGCTACACCTTC. It specifies CASSWGTGGYGYTF.

This rearrangement joins TRBV5-4 to TRBJ1-1; 7 nucleotides line up with TRBD1. Germline CDR1 reads SGHNT; CDR2 reads YYREEE (reference sequence). Unmatched junction bases numbered 11, after V lost 0 bases and J lost 6 bases. This CDR3 comprises 16 residues. For the CDR3, the DNA is TGTGCCAGCAGCTTGGACGGGGGAAGGGGGCGTTCTGAAGCTTTCTTT. Protein sequence: CASSLDGGRGRSEAFF.

This chain connects TRBV6-6 to TRBJ2-3; TRBD2 might be the D (6 bases). Germline CDR1 is MNHNY and CDR2 is SVGAGI (reference sequence). CDR3 size: 18 residues. Trimming took off 5 bases at V and 2 bases at J, with 23 bases between the two ends. The CDR3 bases are TGTGCCAGCAGTCCCCCCCCCTCCTTTCTAGCGACCACAGATACGCAGTATTTT. It encodes CASSPPPSFLATTDTQYF.

The chain uses TRBV6-6 and TRBJ2-3; the D gene is possibly TRBD2 (5 bases). This CDR3 is 15 amino acids long. Trimming took off 6 bases at V and 4 bases at J, with 17 bases between the two ends. Germline V gene sequence: CDR1 MNHNY, CDR2 SVGAGI (reference sequence). The CDR3 coding sequence is TGTGCCAGCAGCCCGCGGGCCTCCGGGTCAGATACGCAGTATTTT. It encodes CASSPRASGSDTQYF.

This clone was found once. The chain is built from TRBV3-1 (or the pseudogene TRBV3-2) and TRBJ2-3; 16 positions agree with TRBD2. Germline V lookup: CDR1 LGHDT, CDR2 YNNKEL (reference sequence). This CDR3 is built from 17 residues. The trim removed 4 bases at V and 6 bases at J, leaving 7 bases unmatched. DNA for the CDR3: TGTGCCAGCAGCCCCGGGACTAGCGGGGGGGCGGGGGATACGCAGTATTTT. Amino acids: CASSPGTSGGAGDTQYF.

This rearrangement joins TRBV28 to TRBJ1-2; 9 bases agree with TRBD1. The CDR3 has 13 amino acids. V dropped 5 bases and J dropped 6; count of bases not matched to a gene: 4. Germline values: CDR1 MDHEN, CDR2 SYDVKM. The CDR3 DNA sequence: TGTGCCAGCAGTACAGGGGGCGCTAATGGCTACACCTTC. Protein: CASSTGGANGYTF.

The chain links TRBV9 to TRBJ2-2; TRBD1 aligns across 10 bases. With V trimmed by 0 bases and J by 3 bases, 2 bases remained unmatched. The germline V gene encodes CDR1 SGDLS and CDR2 YYNGEE. This CDR3 region has 16 residues. The CDR3 region is CASSVGDRGDTGELFF. CDR3 nucleotide sequence: TGTGCCAGCAGCGTAGGGGACAGGGGCGACACCGGGGAGCTGTTTTTT. Complete variable domain (other parts from reference TRBV9 and TRBJ2-2): DSGVTQTPKHLITATGQRVTLRCSPRSGDLSVYWYQQSLDQGLQFLIQYYNGEERAKGNILERFSAQQFPDLHSELNLSSLELGDSALYFCASSVGDRGDTGELFFGEGSRLTVL.

This sequence joins TRBV9 and TRBJ1-1, with a possible D match to TRBD1 (6 bases). This CDR3 contains 15 residues. Trimming pared 3 bases from V and 6 bases from J, leaving 18 bases between. Germline V CDR1 and CDR2: SGDLS, YYNGEE. The CDR3 nucleotides read TGTGCCAGCAGCGCCGACCCCTACAGGGCGTCTGAAGCTTTCTTT. This gives the protein CASSADPYRASEAFF.

The rearrangement joins TRBV7-3 to TRBJ2-3, with 8 bases identical to TRBD1. The germline CDR1 and CDR2 sequences are SGHTA and FQGTGA. J was trimmed by 4 bases and V by 1 base; bases with no gene match: 1. CDR3 length: 14 amino acids. The CDR3 DNA reads as TGTGCCAGCAGCTTAAGGGACAGGTCAGATACGCAGTATTTT. Its translation: CASSLRDRSDTQYF.

This clone was observed once. The chain links TRBV24-1 to TRBJ2-1; 11 nucleotides match TRBD2. The CDR3 spans 16 residues. The ends lost 5 bases at V and 6 bases at J; junction bases unmatched: 8. Germline assignment: CDR1 KGHDR and CDR2 SFDVKD. The CDR3 loop is CATSAELAGASNEQFF. Written as DNA, the CDR3 is TGTGCCACCAGTGCGGAACTAGCGGGAGCTAGCAATGAGCAGTTCTTC.

V gene TRBV5-1 combines with J gene TRBJ2-3, with D perhaps TRBD2 (5 bases). Trimming removed 4 bases at V and 2 bases at J, with 14 bases between. CDR3 length: 15 residues. The germline V gene encodes CDR1 SGHRS and CDR2 YFSETQ. CDR3 sequence: CASSPGGGSTDTQYF. For the CDR3, the DNA is TGCGCCAGCAGCCCAGGAGGAGGATCCACAGATACGCAGTATTTT. Using reference TRBV5-1 and TRBJ2-3 for the parts outside the CDR3, the full variable domain is KAGVTQTPRYLIKTRGQQVTLSCSPISGHRSVSWYQQTPGQGLQFLFEYFSETQRNKGNFPGRFSGRQFSNSRSEMNVSTLELGDSALYLCASSPGGGSTDTQYFGPGTRLTVL.

The J gene is TRBJ1-2, the V gene TRBV9, with D perhaps TRBD1 (5 bases). Trimming stripped 4 bases from V and 7 bases from J, with 17 bases between. The CDR3 consists of 14 residues. In germline, CDR1 is SGDLS, CDR2 YYNGEE. The CDR3 region is CASSPTGGFVGYTF. The CDR3 DNA is TGTGCCAGCAGCCCCACGGGGGGGTTTGTTGGCTACACCTTC.

This clone came up a few times. The CDR3 bases are TGCAGCGTACCCGGGACAGGGCACAATGAGCAGTTCTTC. It translates to CSVPGTGHNEQFF. The rearrangement joins TRBV29-1 to TRBJ2-1; 9 nucleotides line up with TRBD1. The trim removed 6 bases at V and 5 bases at J, leaving 5 bases unmatched. Germline CDR1 SQVTM, CDR2 ANQGSEA. CDR3 length: 13 amino acids.